This TCR beta chain was identified in a study of monozygotic twins with inflammatory bowel disease. It was 3,000 to 4,500 ng of total RNA that each TCR library used. After re-calling the 5' RACE reads, TCRdb lists one entry per CDR3 protein, DNA absent. The table lists fewer than 400,000 distinct CDR3 sequences, with 5.6% in the top ten. The CDR3 loop spans 15 amino acids. The gene calls are TRBV21-1 and TRBJ2-7; absent DNA, TCRdb's TRBD1 call cannot be checked. TRBV21-1 is a known pseudogene. The sequenced material came from blood. The receptor's source is a human donor with ulcerative colitis or Crohn's disease, or a healthy co-twin of an affected twin (not recorded which). The CDR3: CASSKEGDRVGGQYF.